The rows below give T cell receptor beta chains drawn from one sample of a study of cytomegalovirus exposure and HLA in healthy donors. Some clones are missing from TCRdb's copy, which holds only in-frame ones; the method was immunoSEQ multiplex PCR. The repertoire holds about 140,000 clones, with approximately 84% as singletons. The sequenced material came from PBMCs. The receptors were gathered from a woman between 35 and 50 years old in good health and CMV-seronegative. CDR3s include the opening cysteine and the closing phenylalanine or tryptophan. D genes are given only for firm matches. Size values are once, few and many counts, or a class for expanded clones, and some rows have none.

TRBJ1-5	TRBV28	.	TRBD1	CASSSDRVGGQPQHF	TGTGCCAGCAGTTCGGACAGGGTCGGTGGGCAGCCCCAGCATTTT
TRBJ2-3	TRBV6-4	.	.	CASSDSGLGDTQYF	TGTGCCAGCAGTGACTCGGGGCTAGGAGATACGCAGTATTTT
TRBJ1-5	TRBV2	.	.	CASSEAPGQPQHF	TGTGCCAGCAGTGAAGCGCCGGGTCAGCCCCAGCATTTT
TRBJ2-1	TRBV27	few	.	CASRTSFNEEFF	TGTGCCAGCAGGACTTCCTTTAATGAAGAGTTCTTC
TRBJ2-7	TRBV21-1	.	.	CASSIRGGTGNNYEQYF	TGTGCCAGCAGCATACGAGGGGGGACAGGGAACAACTACGAGCAGTACTTC
TRBJ2-3	TRBV7-3	few	TRBD1	CASSPDGQGDTQYF	TGTGCCAGCAGCCCCGACGGACAGGGGGATACGCAGTATTTT
TRBJ2-3	TRBV2	.	.	CASSDVGTLSTDTQYF	TGTGCCAGCAGTGATGTGGGGACTCTTAGCACAGATACGCAGTATTTT
TRBJ2-1	TRBV6-5	.	.	CASSYTSGTYNEQFF	TGTGCCAGCAGTTACACCTCCGGGACCTACAATGAGCAGTTCTTC
TRBJ2-7	TRBV6-1	.	.	CASSLSGTLFYEQYF	TGTGCCAGCAGTCTTTCCGGGACACTCTTCTACGAGCAGTACTTC
TRBJ1-4	TRBV28	.	.	CASSRLTEGVPGEKLFF	TGTGCCAGCAGCCGACTAACAGAGGGGGTACCAGGTGAAAAACTGTTTTTT
TRBJ2-7	TRBV4-2	few	TRBD2	CASSQFTSGWNEQYF	TGTGCCAGCAGCCAATTCACTAGCGGGTGGAACGAGCAGTACTTC
TRBJ2-7	TRBV14	.	TRBD2	CASSPQETLLAGGNYEQYF	TGTGCCAGCAGCCCCCAAGAGACCTTACTAGCGGGAGGGAACTACGAGCAGTACTTC
TRBJ1-5	TRBV7-9	.	.	CASSFQGSGNQPQHF	TGTGCCAGCAGCTTTCAGGGGTCGGGGAATCAGCCCCAGCATTTT
TRBJ1-1	TRBV5-1	.	.	CASRPQVSLNTEAFF	TGCGCCAGCAGACCACAGGTGTCACTGAACACTGAAGCTTTCTTT
TRBJ2-5	TRBV9	.	.	CASSGHRDKRTETQYF	TGTGCCAGCAGCGGGCACCGGGACAAGCGAACGGAGACCCAGTACTTC
TRBJ2-5	TRBV4-3	.	.	CASSQGARETQYF	TGCGCCAGCAGCCAAGGGGCCCGGGAGACCCAGTACTTC
TRBJ1-4	TRBV4-3	.	.	CASSQGGEKLFF	TGCGCCAGCAGCCAAGGGGGCGAAAAACTGTTTTTT